The 27 T cell receptor beta chains below come from one sample, sequenced in a study of CD8+CD57+ T cells in acquired aplastic anemia. It was patients with CD8+CD57+ cell expansion by flow cytometry who were chosen for sequencing. Genomic DNA, serving as template, underwent TCR beta VDJ and CDR3 profiling. TCRdb called the reads again in MiXCR, with one record for every CDR3 protein. The sample contains about 40,000 distinct CDR3 sequences, under 80% of which appear only once. Input material: sorted CD4+, CD8+, or CD8+CD57+ T cells (not recorded which) from PBMCs. These receptors were collected from a human donor with aplastic anemia.

The V gene is TRBV12-3 or TRBV12-4, the J gene TRBJ2-5; D is unresolved. The V gene lost 6 bases and the J gene lost 1 base, with 12 bases spanning the gap. The CDR3 consists of 14 residues. The CDR3: CASRSTGPQETQYF. The CDR3, as DNA: TGTGCCAGCAGGAGTACCGGGCCCCAAGAGACCCAGTACTTC.

This clonotype has a count of ten or more. The chain links TRBV27 to TRBJ2-2; D might be TRBD1 (6 bases). Germline-derived CDR1 and CDR2 are MNHEY and SMNVEV (reference sequence). V was pared by 1 base and J by 0 bases, with 15 bases between. The CDR3 totals 18 residues. The CDR3 sequence: CASSLWFTGPSNTGELFF. For the CDR3, the DNA is TGTGCCAGCAGTTTATGGTTTACAGGGCCCTCGAACACCGGGGAGCTGTTTTTT.

This rearrangement joins TRBV4-2 to TRBJ2-6; 8 bases line up with TRBD2. This CDR3 is built from 17 residues. V shed 1 base, J shed 1 base, and the junction held 3 bases outside the gene matches. The V gene's germline CDR1 is LGHNA and CDR2 YNFKEQ. CDR3 protein: CASSQAGGESGANVLTF. As DNA, the CDR3 is TGTGCCAGCAGCCAAGCGGGGGGGGAGTCTGGGGCCAACGTCCTGACTTTC.

V and J are TRBV24-1 and TRBJ2-1; 7 nucleotides agree with TRBD1. V was clipped by 2 bases and J by 7 bases; unmatched bases: 10. CDR1 is KGHDR and CDR2 is SFDVKD in the germline V gene. The length of the CDR3 is 16 residues. CDR3 sequence: CATSDWNRDRGNEQFF. As DNA, the CDR3 is TGTGCCACCAGTGATTGGAACCGGGACAGAGGGAATGAGCAGTTCTTC.

This clonotype has only a few counts. V gene TRBV15 combines with J gene TRBJ2-7; 10 bases agree with TRBD1. The CDR3 sequence is 15 residues long. J gave up 3 bases and V 3 bases, and 5 bases lay outside the gene matches. The germline V gene has CDR1 LNHNV and CDR2 YYDKDF (reference sequence). The CDR3 region is CATSRTTGGNYEQYF. In DNA, the CDR3 is TGTGCCACCAGCAGGACGACAGGGGGCAACTACGAGCAGTACTTC.

This clonotype was seen only a few times. The V call is TRBV20-1, the J call TRBJ2-7; TRBD1 is a possible D gene (5 bases). This CDR3 contains 14 residues. From germline, CDR1 is DFQATT and CDR2 SNEGSKA (reference sequence). V lost 1 base and J 3 bases, leaving 13 bases between the germline ends. Written as DNA, the CDR3 is TGCAGTGCTAGAGCTGGAGACAGAGTCTACGAGCAGTACTTC. Amino acids: CSARAGDRVYEQYF.

The chain links TRBV15 to TRBJ2-5; TRBD1 matches at 9 bases. V lost 3 bases and J lost 2; bases outside the gene matches: 10. The CDR3 extends over 17 amino acids. The V gene's germline CDR1 is LNHNV and CDR2 YYDKDF (reference sequence). The CDR3 DNA reads TGTGCCACCAGCAGCGTAGAACAGGGGGCCCGACAAGAGACCCAGTACTTC. Its protein is CATSSVEQGARQETQYF.

In this sample, this clonotype turned up once. The CDR3 protein is CTIRDSGNTIYF. The CDR3 DNA reads TGCACCATTCGGGACTCTGGAAACACCATATATTTT. This sequence joins TRBV29-1 and TRBJ1-3; D unresolved. From germline, CDR1 is SQVTM and CDR2 ANQGSEA. This CDR3 has 12 residues.

V gene TRBV20-1 combines with J gene TRBJ1-4; D remains unclear. Trimming left V 6 bases short and J 0 bases short, with 11 bases between. Germline CDR1 DFQATT, CDR2 SNEGSKA (reference sequence). The CDR3 runs to 14 residues. Written as DNA, the CDR3 is TGCAGTGCGCATACGGTACCAACTAATGAAAAACTGTTTTTT. This encodes CSAHTVPTNEKLFF.

This clonotype turned up a few times. The V gene is TRBV6-1, the J gene TRBJ2-3; 8 bases fit TRBD2. With V trimmed by 6 bases and J by 6 bases, 20 bases remained unmatched. From germline, CDR1 is MNHNS and CDR2 SASEGT. This CDR3 has 18 amino acids. This CDR3 reads CASSEWVWAGGPADTQYF. The CDR3 coding sequence is TGTGCCAGCAGCGAGTGGGTTTGGGCGGGGGGTCCCGCGGATACGCAGTATTTT.

The chain has TRBV20-1 and TRBJ2-1, with 10 bases lining up with TRBD2. Germline loops: CDR1 DFQATT, CDR2 SNEGSKA (reference sequence). With 1 base clipped from V and 9 bases from J, the junction kept 3 bases outside the gene matches. The CDR3 is 13 amino acids. DNA for the CDR3: TGCAGTGCTAGAGGGGCTAGCGGGGGTGAGCAGTTCTTC. Translated: CSARGASGGEQFF.

The V call is TRBV2, the J call TRBJ2-1; 8 nucleotides line up with TRBD2. V was clipped by 7 bases and J by 7 bases; unmatched bases: 9. Germline CDR1 reads SNHLY; CDR2 reads FYNNEI. The CDR3 sequence is 14 residues long. Here the CDR3 reads CASKRSGGANEQFF. The CDR3 nucleotides read TGTGCCAGCAAACGGAGCGGGGGAGCGAATGAGCAGTTCTTC. The full variable domain, its missing parts supplied by reference TRBV2 and TRBJ2-1, is EPEVTQTPSHQVTQMGQEVILRCVPISNHLYFYWYRQILGQKVEFLVSFYNNEISEKSEIFDDQFSVERPDGSNFTLKIRSTKLEDSAMYFCASKRSGGANEQFFGPGTRLTVL.

This rearrangement joins TRBV20-1 to TRBJ2-7; 9 bases align to TRBD2. The V gene's germline CDR1 is DFQATT and CDR2 SNEGSKA (reference sequence). The CDR3 has 12 residues. J lost 7 bases, V lost 3 bases, and 4 bases had no gene match. CDR3 in amino acids: CSASSLAGEQYF. The DNA for the CDR3 is TGCAGTGCTAGTAGCCTAGCGGGGGAGCAGTACTTC.

This chain links TRBV10-3 with TRBJ1-5; the D is unclear. The germline CDR1 and CDR2 sequences are ENHRY and SYGVKD. The CDR3 totals 13 residues. The germline V and J ends were trimmed by 10 bases and 2 bases, with 12 bases remaining between them. DNA for the CDR3: TGTGCCACCACCCCGGCGGGCAATCAGCCCCAGCATTTT. It translates to CATTPAGNQPQHF.

The J gene is TRBJ2-5, the V gene TRBV29-1; D is uncertain. Between the trimmed V and J ends, which lost 8 bases and 1 base, there was a span of 8 bases. This CDR3 contains 11 residues. Germline CDR1 reads SQVTM; CDR2 reads ANQGSEA. The CDR3 region is CSLSFQETQYF. Written as DNA, the CDR3 is TGCAGCCTTTCATTCCAAGAGACCCAGTACTTC.

The J gene is TRBJ2-7, the V gene TRBV7-3; 7 nucleotides line up with TRBD1. V trimming: 4 bases; J trimming: 7 bases; junction bases outside the gene matches: 7. This CDR3 contains 13 residues. From germline, CDR1 is SGHTA and CDR2 FQGTGA. Written as DNA, the CDR3 is TGTGCCAGCAGCTCTGGACAGGCCGGGGAGCAGTACTTC. As protein: CASSSGQAGEQYF.

This clonotype was counted many times. The chain is built from TRBV20-1 and TRBJ2-1; D may be TRBD1 or TRBD2 (5 bases each). Per germline, CDR1 DFQATT and CDR2 SNEGSKA (reference sequence). The length of the CDR3 is 15 residues. V dropped 1 base and J dropped 1 base, with 11 bases sitting between them. CDR3 coding DNA: TGCAGTGCTAGAGGGGGTGGGGGTTCCTACAATGAGCAGTTCTTC. This encodes CSARGGGGSYNEQFF.

Concerning this clonotype itself: The junction shows a germline mismatch at one end, possibly a read error. The chain employs TRBV7-8 and TRBJ1-2; TRBD1 matches 9 bases. This CDR3 is built from 13 residues. CDR1 is SGHVS and CDR2 is FQNEAQ in the germline V gene. CDR3 in DNA: TGCGCCAGCACTAAGGACAGGGGATCTGGCTACACCTTC. Residues: CASTKDRGSGYTF. Complete variable domain (other parts from reference TRBV7-8 and TRBJ1-2): GAGVSQSPRYKVAKRGQDVALRCDPISGHVSLFWYQQALGQGPEFLTYFQNEAQLDKSGLPSDRFFAERPEGSVSTLKIQRTQQEDSAVYLCASTKDRGSGYTFGSGTRLTVV.

The gene calls are TRBV10-3 and TRBJ2-3, with TRBD2 matching over 11 bases. The CDR3 spans 16 residues. Germline CDR1 reads ENHRY; CDR2 reads SYGVKD. V shed 6 bases and J 0 bases; nucleotides not matched to a gene: 5. The CDR3 sequence: CAISISGRGSTDTQYF. The CDR3 DNA reads as TGTGCCATCAGCATTAGCGGGAGGGGTAGCACAGATACGCAGTATTTT.

The gene calls are TRBV12-5 and TRBJ2-2; D gene uncertain. Germline CDR1 and CDR2: LGHNT and FRNRAP. The CDR3 consists of 16 residues. Trimming left V 3 bases short and J 0 bases short, with 11 bases between. CDR3 nucleotides: TGTGCTAGTGGTTTCCCCGGCGGAACGAACACCGGGGAGCTGTTTTTT. This encodes CASGFPGGTNTGELFF.

The table lists this clonotype with many counts. The chain has TRBV2 and TRBJ2-7; possibly TRBD1 for D (6 bases). V dropped 3 bases and J dropped 2 bases, with 8 bases sitting between them. This CDR3 spans 13 amino acids. Germline-derived CDR1 and CDR2 are SNHLY and FYNNEI. The CDR3 protein is CASSDRGPYEQYF. CDR3 DNA: TGTGCCAGCAGTGACAGGGGTCCCTACGAGCAGTACTTC.

V and J are TRBV15 and TRBJ1-4, with D unresolved. The CDR3 spans 12 residues. Germline CDR1 LNHNV, CDR2 YYDKDF (reference sequence). V dropped 1 base and J dropped 11 bases, with 8 bases sitting between them. The CDR3 spells CATSRGVEKLFF. The CDR3 DNA reads as TGTGCCACCAGCAGAGGGGTTGAGAAACTGTTTTTT. Filled out from reference TRBV15 and TRBJ1-4, the complete variable domain reads DAMVIQNPRYQVTQFGKPVTLSCSQTLNHNVMYWYQQKSSQAPKLLFHYYDKDFNNEADTPDNFQSRRPNTSFCFLDIRSPGLGDTAMYLCATSRGVEKLFFGSGTQLSVL.

As for this clonotype: Just one base apart from a much larger clone, this may be a read error. The chain combines TRBV2 with TRBJ1-5; D remains ambiguous. V was cut by 4 bases and J by 4 bases, with 23 bases left in between. The germline CDR1 and CDR2 sequences are SNHLY and FYNNEI. The CDR3 runs 18 residues. The chain's CDR3 is CASSAYYPDGPSNQPQHF. CDR3 nucleotides: TGTGCCAGCAGTGCCTACTACCCCGACGGTCCCTCAAATCAGCCCCAGCATTTT.

The gene calls are TRBV10-3 and TRBJ2-1; TRBD1 matches at 10 bases. Germline CDR1 ENHRY, CDR2 SYGVKD. Trimming cost V 5 bases and J 3 bases; bases outside gene matches: 7. The CDR3 runs 16 residues. CDR3 in DNA: TGTGCCATCAGTCAAGACAGGGGGCTTGACTACAATGAGCAGTTCTTC. It is translated as CAISQDRGLDYNEQFF.

In this sample, this clonotype turned up once. The chain is built from TRBV5-1 and TRBJ2-5; the D is unclear. Germline CDR1 reads SGHRS; CDR2 reads YFSETQ. V was clipped by 4 bases and J by 3 bases, with 13 bases between them. The CDR3 has 14 residues. This CDR3 is CASSPIGQEETQYF. CDR3 nucleotides: TGCGCCAGCAGCCCCATCGGGCAGGAAGAGACCCAGTACTTC.

This chain connects TRBV2 to TRBJ1-2; D is uncertain. The CDR3 is 13 residues long. The V gene's germline CDR1 is SNHLY and CDR2 FYNNEI. Trimming removed 7 bases at V and 7 bases at J, with 16 bases between. In nucleotides, the CDR3 is TGTGCCAGCACCCCGATGTTAGAGGGTGGCTACACCTTC. Protein sequence: CASTPMLEGGYTF.

This clonotype was seen many times. The chain uses TRBV20-1 and TRBJ2-5; maybe TRBD1 (6 bases). Trimming took off 2 bases at V and 4 bases at J, with 11 bases between the two ends. Germline CDR1 is DFQATT and CDR2 is SNEGSKA (reference sequence). This CDR3 is 13 amino acids long. CDR3: CSARTGSAETQYF. The CDR3 DNA follows: TGCAGTGCTAGAACAGGGAGTGCAGAGACCCAGTACTTC.